This TCR beta chain was obtained from a study of blood T cell repertoires in COVID-19. Study as a whole: Acute and convalescent COVID-19 samples came from the United States, Italy and Spain.

Clones were sequenced by immunoSEQ multiplex PCR, and TCRdb holds only the in-frame ones, with some missing. The table shows fewer than 200,000 clones, with more than 80% occurring only once. The V gene's germline CDR1 is LGHDT and CDR2 YNNKEL (reference sequence). Trimming left V 3 bases short and J 2 bases short, with 13 bases between. CDR3 length: 15 amino acids. The chain employs TRBV3-1 (or the pseudogene TRBV3-2) and TRBJ2-5; possible D gene TRBD1, 6 bases. Source material: peripheral blood. The TCR was taken from an elderly woman with COVID-19, enrolled during active disease. CDR3 sequence reads: CASSHLDRNQETQYF. The CDR3 DNA reads as TGTGCCAGCAGCCACCTAGACAGGAATCAAGAGACCCAGTACTTC.